The 22 T cell receptor beta chains reported below all come from one sample, sequenced in a study of blood T cell repertoires in COVID-19. Libraries were prepared by immunoSEQ multiplex PCR; TCRdb keeps only in-frame clonotypes and omits some of them. The sample lists about 34,000 clones, over 60% occurring once. Specimen: peripheral blood. The receptors derive from a human donor in a cohort sampled during active COVID-19.

The rearrangement joins TRBV11-3 to TRBJ2-1; TRBD1 is a possible D gene (6 bases). Germline loops: CDR1 SGHNT, CDR2 YENEEA. This CDR3 has 17 residues. The V end was cut by 4 bases, the J end by 4 bases, with 20 bases between. The CDR3 DNA reads TGTGCCAGCAGCTCCCCCGGGGTGCATAGGGGGTACAATGAGCAGTTCTTC. Protein sequence: CASSSPGVHRGYNEQFF.

This clone was observed a few times. The CDR3 DNA reads TGTGCCAGCACTCGTTCGACTCTCATCTCCTACAATGAGCAGTTCTTC. This gives the protein CASTRSTLISYNEQFF. The rearrangement links TRBV2 to TRBJ2-1, with D unclear. CDR3 size: 16 residues. Trimming stripped 7 bases from V and 0 bases from J, with 16 bases between. Per the germline V gene, CDR1 is SNHLY and CDR2 is FYNNEI.

The chain has TRBV19 and TRBJ1-1; possibly TRBD1 for D (5 bases). With 4 bases removed from V and 4 bases from J, the gap between germline ends came to 16 bases. Germline-derived CDR1 and CDR2 are LNHDA and SQIVND (reference sequence). There are 15 residues in the CDR3. CDR3 nucleotide sequence: TGTGCCAGTAGTAAACTCGAATTGGGGGGCACTGAAGCTTTCTTT. Protein: CASSKLELGGTEAFF.

The chain is built from TRBV5-1 and TRBJ2-3, with D uncertain. The germline V gene encodes CDR1 SGHRS and CDR2 YFSETQ. The CDR3 consists of 15 residues. V lost 0 bases to trimming and J lost 5 bases, with 13 bases between them. The CDR3 DNA reads as TGCGCCAGCAGCTTGGGTGTTCCAGTTCTAGATACGCAGTATTTT. Protein: CASSLGVPVLDTQYF.

This clone is medium-sized within its sample. The genes are TRBV27 and TRBJ2-7; TRBD2 matches at 11 bases. J was trimmed by 5 bases and V by 6 bases; bases with no gene match: 6. The V gene's germline CDR1 is MNHEY and CDR2 SMNVEV (reference sequence). This CDR3 contains 14 residues. CDR3 bases: TGTGCCAGCAGCCTAGCGGGGGGATACGACGAGCAGTACTTC. Protein sequence: CASSLAGGYDEQYF.

The rearrangement uses TRBV7-2 and TRBJ2-1, with D tentatively TRBD1 (6 bases). V was cut by 5 bases and J by 6 bases, with 20 bases left in between. Germline-derived CDR1 and CDR2 are SGHTA and FQGNSA. The CDR3 runs to 16 residues. The CDR3 protein is CASSAPGHKRRNEQFF. The DNA for the CDR3 is TGTGCCAGCAGCGCGCCGGGACATAAAAGGCGCAATGAGCAGTTCTTC.

With regard to this clone: One junction end does not reproduce the germline sequence, and a read error may be involved. The chain's CDR3 is CTSSQAGRGYEQYF. CDR3 nucleotides: TGCACCAGCAGCCAAGCGGGCAGGGGCTACGAGCAGTACTTC. The rearrangement links TRBV4-1 to TRBJ2-7; D possibly uses TRBD1 or TRBD2 (6 bases each). Germline values: CDR1 MGHRA, CDR2 YSYEKL. The CDR3 contains 14 residues.

This CDR3 reads CASSSDRALAKNIQYF. Here the CDR3 DNA reads TGTGCCAGCAGCTCAGACAGGGCTCTAGCCAAAAACATTCAGTACTTC. The chain uses TRBV7-3 and TRBJ2-4; 7 bases align to TRBD1. V dropped 4 bases and J dropped 0; count of bases not matched to a gene: 6. The germline CDR1 and CDR2 sequences are SGHTA and FQGTGA. This CDR3 is 16 amino acids long. Filled out from reference TRBV7-3 and TRBJ2-4, the complete variable domain reads GAGVSQTPSNKVTEKGKYVELRCDPISGHTALYWYRQSLGQGPEFLIYFQGTGAADDSGLPNDRFFAVRPEGSVSTLKIQRTERGDSAVYLCASSSDRALAKNIQYFGAGTRLSVL.

The chain couples TRBV4-2 to TRBJ1-2, with 10 bases fitting TRBD1. Germline V gene lookup returns CDR1 LGHNA and CDR2 YNFKEQ. J lost 4 bases, V lost 4 bases, and 6 bases had no gene match. The length of the CDR3 is 15 residues. The chain's CDR3 is CASSPRQGAGYGYTF. The DNA for the CDR3 is TGTGCCAGCAGCCCTCGACAGGGGGCAGGCTATGGCTACACCTTC.

The genes are TRBV28 and TRBJ1-6; TRBD1 might be the D (5 bases). V lost 5 bases and J lost 9, with 20 bases in between. The CDR3 totals 16 residues. Germline assignment: CDR1 MDHEN and CDR2 SYDVKM. The DNA for the CDR3 is TGTGCCAGCAGTCTATCCTCACAGGTCGTGGGTTCACCCCTCCACTTT. It translates to CASSLSSQVVGSPLHF.

This chain connects TRBV7-6 to TRBJ2-3; tentative D call: TRBD2 (6 bases). The germline CDR1 and CDR2 sequences are SGHVS and FNYEAQ. CDR3 size: 17 residues. Trimming stripped 1 base from V and 4 bases from J, with 18 bases between. CDR3 DNA: TGTGCCAGCAGCTTAGTTTTTAGCGGAATCGGGTCAGATACGCAGTATTTT. Amino acid sequence: CASSLVFSGIGSDTQYF.

This rearrangement joins TRBV12-2 to TRBJ2-3; the D segment call TRBD2 is taken from the table without a DNA check. TRBV12-2 is given as a pseudogene. The CDR3 runs 17 residues. The CDR3 DNA sequence: TGTGCAAGTCGCCTACTTTCCTCGGGACTAGCGTTTAGGACGCAGTATTTT. Translating gives CASRLLSSGLAFRTQYF.

The V gene is TRBV7-2, the J gene TRBJ2-7, with TRBD1 identical over 7 bases. J was trimmed by 2 bases and V by 2 bases; bases with no gene match: 6. Germline V gene sequence: CDR1 SGHTA, CDR2 FQGNSA. This CDR3 region has 15 residues. The CDR3 DNA is TGTGCCAGCAGCTTAAGCCCCACAGGGGCCTACGAGCAGTACTTC. It is translated as CASSLSPTGAYEQYF.

V and J are TRBV10-3 and TRBJ2-2, with 12 bases fitting TRBD2. Per the germline V gene, CDR1 is ENHRY and CDR2 is SYGVKD. Losses at the gene ends were 5 bases for V and 3 bases for J; bases not matched to a gene: 10. CDR3 length: 18 residues. The CDR3 loop reads CAISTTSGRSLYTGELFF. CDR3 nucleotides: TGTGCCATCAGTACCACTAGCGGGAGGTCTCTTTACACCGGGGAGCTGTTTTTT.

The chain links TRBV6-5 to TRBJ2-7; TRBD1 matches at 10 bases. Germline CDR1 MNHEY, CDR2 SVGAGI. CDR3 length equals 15 residues. J was trimmed by 2 bases and V by 5 bases; bases with no gene match: 6. The CDR3 nucleotides read TGTGCCAGCAGTACCCGGGACAGGGGACCCTACGAGCAGTACTTC. Its protein product is CASSTRDRGPYEQYF.

J is TRBJ2-5 and V is TRBV7-2; tentatively, D is TRBD2 (6 bases). V gave up 5 bases and J gave up 4 bases, with 20 bases separating them. From germline, CDR1 is SGHTA and CDR2 FQGNSA. The CDR3 has 16 amino acids. CDR3 in amino acids: CASSPPDYLVSETQYF. In nucleotides, the CDR3 is TGTGCCAGCAGCCCCCCGGACTATTTAGTCTCAGAGACCCAGTACTTC.

In its sample, this clone was seen once. V is TRBV5-4 and J is TRBJ1-2; no clear D gene. The CDR3 is made up of 13 amino acids. Looked up from germline, CDR1 is SGHNT and CDR2 is YYREEE (reference sequence). Trimming took 3 bases from V and 7 from J, leaving 13 bases between them. The CDR3 bases are TGTGCCAGCAGCTCCGGGTCCGGTCTTGGCTACACCTTC. Protein product: CASSSGSGLGYTF.

This clone was seen repeatedly, ten times or more. The rearrangement links TRBV7-7 to TRBJ2-7, with a tentative D call TRBD1 (6 bases). The V gene's germline CDR1 is SSHAT and CDR2 FNYEAQ (reference sequence). The CDR3 is 13 amino acids. Trimming removed 2 bases at V and 4 bases at J, with 9 bases between. CDR3 in amino acids: CASSLFQGYEQYF. CDR3 in DNA: TGTGCCAGCAGCTTATTCCAGGGGTACGAGCAGTACTTC.

The chain links TRBV2 to TRBJ2-7; TRBD1 matches at 7 bases. Germline V gene lookup returns CDR1 SNHLY and CDR2 FYNNEI. Germline trimming cut 5 bases from V and 4 bases from J; bases unmatched to any gene: 5. The CDR3 totals 13 residues. This CDR3 is CASSPTRGYEQYF. The CDR3 nucleotides read TGTGCCAGCAGTCCCACCAGGGGGTACGAGCAGTACTTC.

The chain joins TRBV9 to TRBJ2-1; TRBD2 matches 10 bases. The V gene end was trimmed by 3 bases and the J gene end by 6 bases; junction bases not matched to a gene: 9. The V gene's germline CDR1 is SGDLS and CDR2 YYNGEE. The CDR3 consists of 16 residues. The CDR3 reads CASSAPAGGPLNEQFF. The CDR3 bases are TGTGCCAGCAGCGCGCCAGCGGGAGGGCCTCTCAATGAGCAGTTCTTC. Together with reference TRBV9 and TRBJ2-1, the CDR3 gives the full variable domain: DSGVTQTPKHLITATGQRVTLRCSPRSGDLSVYWYQQSLDQGLQFLIQYYNGEERAKGNILERFSAQQFPDLHSELNLSSLELGDSALYFCASSAPAGGPLNEQFFGPGTRLTVL.

This clone has only a few counts. The chain carries TRBV28 and TRBJ1-5; D is ambiguous. Germline V CDR1 and CDR2: MDHEN, SYDVKM. The CDR3 length is 16 residues. Trimming took off 3 bases at V and 0 bases at J, with 12 bases between the two ends. CDR3 nucleotide sequence: TGTGCCAGCAGTTTTTACAGCTTTTATAGCAATCAGCCCCAGCATTTT. Its translation is CASSFYSFYSNQPQHF.

The rearrangement links TRBV5-4 to TRBJ2-5, with 9 bases that match TRBD1. Germline CDR1 is SGHNT and CDR2 is YYREEE (reference sequence). This CDR3 comprises 14 residues. The V gene end was trimmed by 3 bases and the J gene end by 5 bases; junction bases not matched to a gene: 5. CDR3 sequence (DNA): TGTGCCAGCAGCTCCGGACAGGGGAGGGAGACCCAGTACTTC. Translating gives CASSSGQGRETQYF.